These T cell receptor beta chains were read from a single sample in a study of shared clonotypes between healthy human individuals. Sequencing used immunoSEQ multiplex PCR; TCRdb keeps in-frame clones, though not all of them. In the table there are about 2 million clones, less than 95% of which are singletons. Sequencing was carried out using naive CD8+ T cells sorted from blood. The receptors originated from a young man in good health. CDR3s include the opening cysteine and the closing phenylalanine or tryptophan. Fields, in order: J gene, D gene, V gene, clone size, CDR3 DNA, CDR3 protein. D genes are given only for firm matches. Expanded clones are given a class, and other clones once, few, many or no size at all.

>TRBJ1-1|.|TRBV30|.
TGTGCCTGGAGTGCGGCCCCGAACACTGAAGCTTTCTTT
CAWSAAPNTEAFF
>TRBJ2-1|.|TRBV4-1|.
TGCGCCAGCAGCCCCTCGGGCCTGCACAATGAGCAGTTCTTC
CASSPSGLHNEQFF
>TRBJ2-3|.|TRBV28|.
TGTGCCAGCAGTTTAATCGGAGGCACAGATACGCAGTATTTT
CASSLIGGTDTQYF
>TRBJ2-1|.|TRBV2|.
TGTGCCCTGCAGTGGGATGAGCAGTTCTTC
CALQWDEQFF
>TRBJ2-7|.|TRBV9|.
TGTGCCAGCAGCGTAGGGGGGCCGGCCTACGAGCAGTACTTC
CASSVGGPAYEQYF
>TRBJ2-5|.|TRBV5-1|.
TGCGCCAGCAGCTTAATCACGGGGGAGAATTTAAAGACCCAGTACTTC
CASSLITGENLKTQYF
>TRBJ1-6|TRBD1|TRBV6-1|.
TGTGCCAGCAGTGCCGGACAGGGTCTCGATTCACCCCTCCACTTT
CASSAGQGLDSPLHF
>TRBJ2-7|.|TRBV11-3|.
TGTGCCAGCAGCTTAGTAGGGCATCCGTACGAGCAGTACTTC
CASSLVGHPYEQYF
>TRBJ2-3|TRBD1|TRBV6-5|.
TGTGCCAGCAGTTCCCCGGGACAGGAAGGCACAGATACGCAGTATTTT
CASSSPGQEGTDTQYF
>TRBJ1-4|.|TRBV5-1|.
TGCGCCAGCAGCTTCCGGGGGGGTATTAATCCTAATGAAAAACTGTTTTTT
CASSFRGGINPNEKLFF
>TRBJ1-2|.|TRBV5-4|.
TGTGCCAGCAGAAACTTCGAGGGGCATGGCTACACCTTC
CASRNFEGHGYTF
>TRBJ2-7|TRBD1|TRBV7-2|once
TGTGCCAGCAGCTTGGGACAGGGGGACTACGAGCAGTACTTC
CASSLGQGDYEQYF
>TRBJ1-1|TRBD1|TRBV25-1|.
TGTGCCAGCAGTGAATTCGGGGGGACAGCCCTGAGGAACACTGAAGCTTTCTTT
CASSEFGGTALRNTEAFF
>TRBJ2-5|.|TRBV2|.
TGTGCCAGCAGTGGTGGTTTGGACGAGACCCAGTACTTC
CASSGGLDETQYF
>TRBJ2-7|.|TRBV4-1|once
TGCGCCAGCAGCCAAGTAGGTTCCCTTGGGGGGGCACCCTACGAGCAGTACTTC
CASSQVGSLGGAPYEQYF
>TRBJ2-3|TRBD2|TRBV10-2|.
TGCGCCAGCAGTGACTACGGGACTAGCGGGAGTACAGATACGCAGTATTTT
CASSDYGTSGSTDTQYF
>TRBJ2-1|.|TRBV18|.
TGTGCCAGCTCGCATATTGACAGGAGCTCCTACAATGAGCAGTTCTTC
CASSHIDRSSYNEQFF
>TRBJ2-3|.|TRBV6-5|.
TGTGCCAGCAGTGACCTACAGAAGGATACGCAGTATTTT
CASSDLQKDTQYF
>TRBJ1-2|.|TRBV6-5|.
TGTGCCAGCAGTTACAGGCGGTCCGGGGCCCTCTACACCTTC
CASSYRRSGALYTF
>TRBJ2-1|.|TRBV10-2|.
TGCGCCAGCAGAGAGACTAATTCGGTTGAGCAGTTCTTC
CASRETNSVEQFF
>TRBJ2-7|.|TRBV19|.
TGTGCCAGTAGTAGCTTAGCGACTAGTTTGGGCGAGCAGTACTTC
CASSSLATSLGEQYF
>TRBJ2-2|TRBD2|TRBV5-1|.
TGCGCCAGCAGCTTGACTAGCGGTGCACTAACCGGGGAGCTGTTTTTT
CASSLTSGALTGELFF
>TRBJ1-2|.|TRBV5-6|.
TGTGCCAGCAGGGAGGAGGGCGAGGTCGATGGCTACACCTTC
CASREEGEVDGYTF
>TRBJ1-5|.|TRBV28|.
TGTGCCAGCAGTTCGCCCACAGACAGGTCCCAGCATTTT
CASSSPTDRSQHF